This T cell receptor (beta chain) comes out of a study of beta chain features in type 1 diabetes. Study results and limitations: The naive, central memory and Treg TCRB repertoires of patients appeared to be more similar to one another than those of healthy donors. All four CD4+ subsets of Type 1 diabetes patients contained TCRB CDR3s that were moderately but significantly shorter. PCR might show a preference for shorter templates, equally across patients and controls.

This CDR3 has 13 amino acids. CDR1 MDHEN and CDR2 SYDVKM come from the germline V gene. Trimming shortened V by 3 bases and J by 1 base, and 6 bases separated the two germline ends. Reverse transcription of all isolated RNA meant that expressed TCRB transcripts were sequenced. Average reads for naive, central memory and regulatory T cell samples were about 3.6 million. Produced via immunoSEQ multiplex PCR; TCRdb's table is partial and in-frame only. The table shows 250,000 to 350,000 clones, with 14% occurring only once. This clone occurred a few times. The antigen remains unidentified. The identical CDR3 is also encoded by other nucleotide sequences in the sample. The authors took one heparinised blood draw, averaging roughly 120 mL, from each donor.

The clonotype was recovered from a man younger than 40 with type 1 diabetes. The sequencing sample was made of naive CD4+ T cells from blood. The gene calls are TRBV28 and TRBJ2-5; TRBD2 is a possible D gene (6 bases). CDR3 sequence reads: CASSLGGQETQYF. The CDR3 nucleotides read TGTGCCAGCAGTTTGGGGGGCCAAGAGACCCAGTACTTC.